These 17 T cell receptor beta chains originate from one sample sequenced in a study of T-cell reconstitution after alpha-beta-depleted transplantation in children. As it was prepared, the TCRbeta library received unique molecular identifiers. TCRdb redid the calling of the PCR reads with MiXCR, one entry per CDR3 protein. The sample lists a few hundred thousand distinct CDR3 sequences; approximately 6.3% were seen once. Material: PBMCs, obtained before TCRalphabeta/CD19-depleted stem cell transplant. These receptors all come from a boy aged 2-9 years with acute lymphoblastic leukemia, due to receive a stem cell transplant.

This clonotype was seen only a few times. The chain joins TRBV6-1 to TRBJ2-3; 7 bases agree with TRBD1. V lost 6 bases to trimming and J lost 1 base; unmatched junction nucleotides: 7. Per germline, CDR1 MNHNS and CDR2 SASEGT. This CDR3 is built from 15 residues. Here the CDR3 DNA reads TGTGCCAGCAGCATGACAGGGCAAGGCACAGATACGCAGTATTTT. Its translation: CASSMTGQGTDTQYF.

J is TRBJ2-1 and V is TRBV5-1; D unclear. The CDR3 loop spans 14 amino acids. Germline V gene lookup returns CDR1 SGHRS and CDR2 YFSETQ. Trimming took off 0 bases at V and 6 bases at J, with 10 bases between the two ends. The CDR3 sequence is CASSLARESNEQFF. The CDR3 DNA follows: TGCGCCAGCAGCTTGGCCCGAGAGAGCAATGAGCAGTTCTTC.

The CDR3 nucleotides are TGTGCCAGCACAGGGCCCGGCACAGATACGCAGTATTTT. This codes for CASTGPGTDTQYF. The chain links TRBV6-6 to TRBJ2-3, with D tentatively TRBD1 (5 bases). The germline CDR1 and CDR2 sequences are MNHNY and SVGAGI (reference sequence). Trimming shortened V by 7 bases and J by 1 base, and 9 bases separated the two germline ends. The length of the CDR3 is 13 residues.

This clonotype was seen ten or more times. The chain recombines TRBV29-1 with TRBJ2-5, with D tentatively TRBD2 (5 bases). This CDR3 is 12 amino acids long. V dropped 5 bases and J dropped 7 bases, with 14 bases sitting between them. The V gene's germline CDR1 is SQVTM and CDR2 ANQGSEA. CDR3 nucleotides: TGCAGCGTTCAGGAGGTGTGGGGGACCCAGTACTTC. This gives the protein CSVQEVWGTQYF.

The sample holds one count of this clonotype. This could be a read error, since a much larger clone is one nucleotide away. This CDR3 is missing its conserved last phenylalanine or tryptophan, likely due to a read error. J is TRBJ1-4 and V is TRBV4-3; D unresolved. The CDR3 has 15 residues. CDR1 and CDR2 (germline): LGHNA, YSLEER. The V gene lost 0 bases and the J gene lost 14 bases, with 19 bases spanning the gap. Written as DNA, the CDR3 is TGCGCCAGCAGCCAAGAGTGGCCGCCAAGAAACCCCCTGTTTTGT. Translation: CASSQEWPPRNPLFC.

This clonotype was seen many times. The chain joins TRBV20-1 to TRBJ2-3; D gene ambiguous. Trimming took 0 bases from V and 3 from J, leaving 16 bases between them. Looked up from germline, CDR1 is DFQATT and CDR2 is SNEGSKA (reference sequence). The CDR3 loop spans 16 amino acids. The CDR3 bases are TGCAGTGCTAGAGATCCCAAAGGGCTCCGGACAGATACGCAGTATTTT. It yields the protein CSARDPKGLRTDTQYF.

The sample holds a few counts of this clonotype. The chain employs TRBV7-2 and TRBJ1-2; no clear D. With 1 base removed from V and 5 bases from J, the gap between germline ends came to 11 bases. Germline V gives CDR1 SGHTA, CDR2 FQGNSA. The length of the CDR3 is 14 residues. In nucleotides, the CDR3 is TGTGCCAGCAGCTTAGTTTGGGCAGTTTATGGCTACACCTTC. It is translated as CASSLVWAVYGYTF.

This clonotype was counted ten times or more. The rearrangement links TRBV28 to TRBJ2-1; 7 nucleotides match TRBD2. The CDR3 extends over 14 amino acids. Germline CDR1 MDHEN, CDR2 SYDVKM. Trimming removed 5 bases from V and 5 bases from J; junction bases left unmatched: 6. The CDR3 here is CASSITGLNNEQFF. In DNA form, the CDR3 reads TGTGCCAGCAGTATAACGGGACTAAACAATGAGCAGTTCTTC.

Only a few counts were recorded for this clonotype. V is TRBV7-2 and J is TRBJ2-7; a possible D gene is TRBD2 (6 bases). V gave up 0 bases and J gave up 0 bases, with 12 bases separating them. This CDR3 contains 16 residues. Germline lookup yields CDR1 SGHTA and CDR2 FQGNSA. The CDR3 loop reads CASSLAEEGLSYEQYF. Written as DNA, the CDR3 is TGTGCCAGCAGCTTAGCTGAGGAGGGACTCTCCTACGAGCAGTACTTC.

There are a few counts of this clonotype. The V and J genes are TRBV5-1 and TRBJ2-1; maybe TRBD2 (5 bases). V gave up 4 bases and J gave up 8 bases, with 13 bases separating them. CDR1 SGHRS and CDR2 YFSETQ come from the germline V gene. CDR3 length: 13 residues. CDR3: CASSDEAGDEQFF. The DNA for the CDR3 is TGCGCCAGCAGCGACGAGGCCGGGGATGAGCAGTTCTTC.

This clonotype has a count of ten or more. The rearrangement joins TRBV10-3 to TRBJ1-3; tentative D call: TRBD1 (5 bases). V lost 3 bases and J lost 8, with 11 bases in between. Germline CDR1 ENHRY, CDR2 SYGVKD. The CDR3 has 13 residues. The CDR3: CAISDPMGDTIYF. DNA for the CDR3: TGTGCCATCAGTGATCCCATGGGGGACACCATATATTTT.

This clonotype was seen a few times. The chain has TRBV5-1 and TRBJ1-6; TRBD1 is a possible D gene (6 bases). The CDR3 has 14 amino acids. CDR1 and CDR2 (germline): SGHRS, YFSETQ. Trimming left V 2 bases short and J 9 bases short, with 12 bases between. The CDR3 DNA is TGCGCCAGCAGCTTTGGACAGTTAAGTTCACCCCTCCACTTT. Encoded protein: CASSFGQLSSPLHF.

Ten or more counts support this clonotype. The V call is TRBV7-9, the J call TRBJ2-3; TRBD1 matches at 7 bases. CDR3 length: 15 amino acids. In germline, CDR1 is SEHNR, CDR2 FQNEAQ (reference sequence). The trim removed 5 bases at V and 0 bases at J, leaving 5 bases unmatched. CDR3 nucleotide sequence: TGTGCCAGCAGCCCCCGGGACAGCAGCACAGATACGCAGTATTTT. Amino acids: CASSPRDSSTDTQYF.

This clonotype has just a few counts. This chain joins TRBV30 and TRBJ2-3; TRBD2 agrees at 8 bases. There are 14 residues in the CDR3. Germline CDR1 reads GTSNPN; CDR2 reads SVGIG (reference sequence). Germline trimming cut 4 bases from V and 7 bases from J; bases unmatched to any gene: 10. The CDR3 reads CAWTLAGLRNTQYF. CDR3 DNA sequence: TGTGCCTGGACCTTAGCGGGGTTGCGTAATACGCAGTATTTT. The entire variable domain, with the rest obtained from reference TRBV30 and TRBJ2-3, is as follows: SQTIHQWPATLVQPVGSPLSLECTVEGTSNPNLYWYRQAAGRGLQLLFYSVGIGQISSEVPQNLSASRPQDRQFILSSKKLLLSDSGFYLCAWTLAGLRNTQYFGPGTRLTVL.

This clonotype was counted many times. The chain links TRBV28 to TRBJ2-5; D not certain. V shed 4 bases and J shed 7 bases, with 13 bases lying between them. Germline values: CDR1 MDHEN, CDR2 SYDVKM. CDR3 length equals 13 residues. DNA for the CDR3: TGTGCCAGCAGTTCTTACATTGGTGCGACCCAGTACTTC. Translation: CASSSYIGATQYF. The entire variable domain, with the rest obtained from reference TRBV28 and TRBJ2-5, is as follows: DVKVTQSSRYLVKRTGEKVFLECVQDMDHENMFWYRQDPGLGLRLIYFSYDVKMKEKGDIPEGYSVSREKKERFSLILESASTNQTSMYLCASSSYIGATQYFGPGTRLLVL.

This clonotype was observed many times. The genes are TRBV20-1 and TRBJ2-7; D remains unclear. CDR1 and CDR2 from the germline V gene are DFQATT and SNEGSKA (reference sequence). V lost 3 bases and J 7 bases, leaving 22 bases between the germline ends. This CDR3 has 15 amino acids. Written as DNA, the CDR3 is TGCAGTGCTAGTCCCCTGCGAAGGACGAGCCCTGAGCAGTACTTC. Amino acid sequence: CSASPLRRTSPEQYF.

This clonotype appeared many times. V is TRBV3-1 and J is TRBJ2-1, with TRBD2 matching over 7 bases. The CDR3 has 16 amino acids. The junction had 14 bases not matched to a gene; V was cut back by 1 base and J by 11 bases. Germline assignment: CDR1 LGHDT and CDR2 YNNKEL (reference sequence). The CDR3 DNA reads as TGTGCCAGCAGCCAAGTTGCCAGCGGGATAACAAGAAAGCAGTTCTTC. Translated: CASSQVASGITRKQFF.